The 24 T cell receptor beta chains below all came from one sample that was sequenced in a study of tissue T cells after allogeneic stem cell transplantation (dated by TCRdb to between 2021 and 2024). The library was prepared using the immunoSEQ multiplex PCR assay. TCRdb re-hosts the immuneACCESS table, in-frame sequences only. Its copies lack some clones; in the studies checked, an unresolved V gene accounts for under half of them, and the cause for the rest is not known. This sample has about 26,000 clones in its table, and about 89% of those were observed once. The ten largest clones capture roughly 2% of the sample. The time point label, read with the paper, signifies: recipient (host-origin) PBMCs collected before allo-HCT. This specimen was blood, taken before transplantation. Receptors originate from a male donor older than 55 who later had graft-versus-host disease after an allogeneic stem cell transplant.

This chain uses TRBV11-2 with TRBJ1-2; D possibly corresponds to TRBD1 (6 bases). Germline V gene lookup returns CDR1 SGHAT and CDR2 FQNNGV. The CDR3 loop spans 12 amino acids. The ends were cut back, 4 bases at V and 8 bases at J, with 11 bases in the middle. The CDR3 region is CASSSDSYGYTF. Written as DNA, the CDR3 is TGTGCCAGCAGCTCGGACAGTTACGGCTACACCTTC.

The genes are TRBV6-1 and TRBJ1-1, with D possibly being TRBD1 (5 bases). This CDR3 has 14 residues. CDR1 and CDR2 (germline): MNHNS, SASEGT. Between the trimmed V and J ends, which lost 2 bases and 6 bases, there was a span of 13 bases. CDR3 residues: CASSELVQVSEAFF. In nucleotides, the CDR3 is TGTGCCAGCAGTGAACTTGTACAGGTATCTGAAGCTTTCTTT.

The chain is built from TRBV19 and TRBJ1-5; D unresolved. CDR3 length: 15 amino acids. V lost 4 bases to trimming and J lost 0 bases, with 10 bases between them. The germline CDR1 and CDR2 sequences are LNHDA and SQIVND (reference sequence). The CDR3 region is CASSTLFISNQPQHF. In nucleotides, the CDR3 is TGTGCCAGTAGTACCCTATTTATTAGCAATCAGCCCCAGCATTTT.

The chain's CDR3 is CASISATNEKLFF. CDR3 bases: TGTGCCAGCATTTCGGCAACTAATGAAAAACTGTTTTTT. The rearrangement links TRBV28 to TRBJ1-4; no clear D. V dropped 7 bases and J dropped 0 bases, with 6 bases sitting between them. The germline CDR1 and CDR2 sequences are MDHEN and SYDVKM. CDR3 length: 13 amino acids.

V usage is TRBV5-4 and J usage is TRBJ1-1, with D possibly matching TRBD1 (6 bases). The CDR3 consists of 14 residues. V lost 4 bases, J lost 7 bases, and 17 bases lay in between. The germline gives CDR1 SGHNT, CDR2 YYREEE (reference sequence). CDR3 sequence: CASSPGGAGYEAFF. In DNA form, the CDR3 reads TGTGCCAGCAGCCCGGGGGGGGCCGGTTATGAAGCTTTCTTT.

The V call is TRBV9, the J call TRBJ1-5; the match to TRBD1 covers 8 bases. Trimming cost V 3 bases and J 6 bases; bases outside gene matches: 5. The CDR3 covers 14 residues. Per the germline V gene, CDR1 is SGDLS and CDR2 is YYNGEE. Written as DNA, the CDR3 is TGTGCCAGCAGCGCGTCACAGGGGGGTCAGCCCCAGCATTTT. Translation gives CASSASQGGQPQHF.

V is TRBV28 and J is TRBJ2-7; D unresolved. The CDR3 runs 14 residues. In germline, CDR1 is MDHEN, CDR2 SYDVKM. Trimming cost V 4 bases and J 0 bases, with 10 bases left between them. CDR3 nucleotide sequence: TGTGCCAGCAGTTGGGGTGGAAGCTCCTACGAGCAGTACTTC. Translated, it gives CASSWGGSSYEQYF.

In DNA, the CDR3 is TGTGCCACACTAGGATCGGACGAGCAGTACTTC. This encodes CATLGSDEQYF. The gene calls are TRBV21-1 and TRBJ2-7; the table's D call of TRBD2 was not tested on the DNA. TRBV21-1 is deemed a pseudogene. The CDR3 contains 11 residues.

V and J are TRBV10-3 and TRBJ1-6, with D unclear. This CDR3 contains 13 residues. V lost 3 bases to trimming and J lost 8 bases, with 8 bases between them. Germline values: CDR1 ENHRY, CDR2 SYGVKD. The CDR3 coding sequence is TGTGCCATCAGTGAAAACGAACATTCACCCCTCCACTTT. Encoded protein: CAISENEHSPLHF.

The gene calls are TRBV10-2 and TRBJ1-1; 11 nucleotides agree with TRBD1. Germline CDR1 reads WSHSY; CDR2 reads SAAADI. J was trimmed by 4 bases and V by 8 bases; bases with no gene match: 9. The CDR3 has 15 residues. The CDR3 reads CASLTGTGGSTEAFF. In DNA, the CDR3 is TGCGCCAGCCTTACCGGGACAGGGGGAAGCACTGAAGCTTTCTTT.

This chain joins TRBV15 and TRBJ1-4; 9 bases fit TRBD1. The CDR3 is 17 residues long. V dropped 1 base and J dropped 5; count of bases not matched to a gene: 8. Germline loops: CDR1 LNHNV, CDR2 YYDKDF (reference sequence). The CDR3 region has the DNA TGTGCCACCAGCAGAGGCAATTCCGGGACAGGGAATGAAAAACTGTTTTTT. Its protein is CATSRGNSGTGNEKLFF.

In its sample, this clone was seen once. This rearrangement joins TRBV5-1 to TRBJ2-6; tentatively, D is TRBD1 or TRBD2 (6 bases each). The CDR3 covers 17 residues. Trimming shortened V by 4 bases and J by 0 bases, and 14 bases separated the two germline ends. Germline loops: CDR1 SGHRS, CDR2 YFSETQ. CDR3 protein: CASSRGAGTSGANVLTF. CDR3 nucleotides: TGCGCCAGCAGCAGGGGGGCGGGTACCTCTGGGGCCAACGTCCTGACTTTC. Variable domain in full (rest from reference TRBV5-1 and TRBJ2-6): KAGVTQTPRYLIKTRGQQVTLSCSPISGHRSVSWYQQTPGQGLQFLFEYFSETQRNKGNFPGRFSGRQFSNSRSEMNVSTLELGDSALYLCASSRGAGTSGANVLTFGAGSRLTVL.

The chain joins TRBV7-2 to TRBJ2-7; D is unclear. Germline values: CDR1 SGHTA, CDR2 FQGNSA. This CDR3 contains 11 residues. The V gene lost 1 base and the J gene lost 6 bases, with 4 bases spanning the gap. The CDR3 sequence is CASSLGAEQYF. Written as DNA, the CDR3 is TGTGCCAGCAGCTTAGGGGCCGAGCAGTACTTC.

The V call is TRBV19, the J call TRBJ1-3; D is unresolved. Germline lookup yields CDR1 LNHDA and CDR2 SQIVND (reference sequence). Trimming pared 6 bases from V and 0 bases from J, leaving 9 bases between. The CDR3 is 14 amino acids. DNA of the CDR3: TGTGCCAGTAGGTTTCTCAGCTCTGGAAACACCATATATTTT. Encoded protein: CASRFLSSGNTIYF.

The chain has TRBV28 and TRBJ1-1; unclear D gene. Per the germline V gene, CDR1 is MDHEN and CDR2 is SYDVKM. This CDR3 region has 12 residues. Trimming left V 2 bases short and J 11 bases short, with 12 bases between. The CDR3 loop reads CASSLHEAAAFF. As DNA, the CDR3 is TGTGCCAGCAGTTTACACGAGGCCGCGGCTTTCTTT.

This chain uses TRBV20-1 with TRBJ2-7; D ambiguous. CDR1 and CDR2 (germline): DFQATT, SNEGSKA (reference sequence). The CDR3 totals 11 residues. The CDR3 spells CSASPSYEQYF. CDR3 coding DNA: TGCAGCGCGTCGCCTTCCTACGAGCAGTACTTC.

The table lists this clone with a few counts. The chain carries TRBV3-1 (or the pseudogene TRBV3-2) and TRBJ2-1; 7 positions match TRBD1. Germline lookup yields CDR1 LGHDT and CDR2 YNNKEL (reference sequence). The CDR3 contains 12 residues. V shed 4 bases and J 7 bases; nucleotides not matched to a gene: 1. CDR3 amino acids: CASSPTGNEQFF. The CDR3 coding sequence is TGTGCCAGCAGCCCGACAGGGAATGAGCAGTTCTTC.

DNA of the CDR3: TGTGCCAGCAGCCAAGACTTAACGGGAGATAGGGATACGCAGTATTTT. This encodes CASSQDLTGDRDTQYF. This chain links TRBV3-1 (or the pseudogene TRBV3-2) with TRBJ2-3, with a possible D match to TRBD2 (6 bases). CDR3 length equals 16 residues. V dropped 0 bases and J dropped 6 bases, with 16 bases sitting between them. Germline CDR1 LGHDT, CDR2 YNNKEL (reference sequence).

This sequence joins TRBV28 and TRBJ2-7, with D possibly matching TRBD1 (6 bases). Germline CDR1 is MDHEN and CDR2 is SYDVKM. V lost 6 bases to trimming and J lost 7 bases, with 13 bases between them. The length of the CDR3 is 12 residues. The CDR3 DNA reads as TGTGCCAGCAGAATCTCTAGGGGGGAGCAGTACTTC. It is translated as CASRISRGEQYF.

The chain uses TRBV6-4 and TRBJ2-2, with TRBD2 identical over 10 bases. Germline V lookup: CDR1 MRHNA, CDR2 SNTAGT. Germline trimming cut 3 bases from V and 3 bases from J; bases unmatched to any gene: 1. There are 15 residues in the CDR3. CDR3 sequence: CASSEGTSDTGELFF. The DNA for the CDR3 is TGTGCCAGCAGTGAGGGGACTAGCGACACCGGGGAGCTGTTTTTT.

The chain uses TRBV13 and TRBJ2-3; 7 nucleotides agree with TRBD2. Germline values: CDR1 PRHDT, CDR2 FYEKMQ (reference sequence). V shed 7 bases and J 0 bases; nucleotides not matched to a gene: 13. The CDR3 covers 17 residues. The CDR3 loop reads CASIPRGLAASTDTQYF. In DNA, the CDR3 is TGTGCCAGCATCCCCCGAGGGCTAGCGGCTAGCACAGATACGCAGTATTTT.

CDR3 loop: CASSTGQGTPLHF. Written as DNA, the CDR3 is TGTGCCAGCTCAACGGGACAGGGGACACCCCTCCACTTT. V gene TRBV18 combines with J gene TRBJ1-6; 10 bases agree with TRBD1. The trim removed 5 bases at V and 11 bases at J, leaving 3 bases unmatched. The CDR3 runs to 13 residues. Germline V gene lookup returns CDR1 KGHSH and CDR2 LQKENI.

The CDR3 nucleotides read TGTGCCAGCATCGAATCGGCCATCCAGGAAAAACTGTTTTTT. Protein sequence: CASIESAIQEKLFF. The chain couples TRBV6-5 to TRBJ1-4; D remains ambiguous. Trimming removed 7 bases at V and 8 bases at J, with 17 bases between. This CDR3 region has 14 residues. Looked up from germline, CDR1 is MNHEY and CDR2 is SVGAGI.

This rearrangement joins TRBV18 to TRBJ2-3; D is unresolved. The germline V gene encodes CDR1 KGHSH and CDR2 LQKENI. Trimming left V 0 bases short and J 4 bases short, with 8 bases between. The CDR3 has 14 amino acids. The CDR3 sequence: CASSPPVGADTQYF. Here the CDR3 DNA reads TGTGCCAGCTCACCACCGGTTGGCGCAGATACGCAGTATTTT. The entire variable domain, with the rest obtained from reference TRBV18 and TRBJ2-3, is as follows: NAGVMQNPRHLVRRRGQEARLRCSPMKGHSHVYWYRQLPEEGLKFMVYLQKENIIDESGMPKERFSAEFPKEGPSILRIQQVVRGDSAAYFCASSPPVGADTQYFGPGTRLTVL.